This TCR beta chain emerged from a study of Ad26.COV2.S vaccination and SARS-CoV-2 variants. Study-level background: Ad26.COV2.S given intramuscularly, once or twice 56 days apart.

Study conclusions and caveats: People who got the vaccine had more spike-specific TCR breadth than people who got placebo.

Comments on this clone: Its matching antigen is unknown.

Here immunoSEQ multiplex PCR was the method, and the copy in TCRdb shows in-frame clones only, minus some. Here the sample spans 450,000 to 550,000 clones, 85% to 90% being singletons. J lost 1 base, V lost 5 bases, and 9 bases had no gene match. CDR1 is KGHSH, CDR2 LQKENI, per germline. The CDR3 covers 19 residues. Treatment noted: roughly 19 received Ad26.COV2.S at low or high dose, single or two shots; a few received placebo; per-sample allocation not given. Each sample was drawn 63 days after the first injection (of vaccine or placebo). The clonotype comes from a person between 18 and 65 years old who received the Ad26.COV2.S COVID-19 vaccine or a placebo. The sequenced sample was peripheral blood, obtained in a trial of Ad26.COV2.S vaccine versus placebo. The V and J genes are TRBV18 and TRBJ2-2; 14 bases match TRBD2. CDR3 in DNA: TGTGCCAGCTCATCGGGACTAGCGGGAGCGTCGTGGAACACCGGGGAGCTGTTTTTT. As protein: CASSSGLAGASWNTGELFF.